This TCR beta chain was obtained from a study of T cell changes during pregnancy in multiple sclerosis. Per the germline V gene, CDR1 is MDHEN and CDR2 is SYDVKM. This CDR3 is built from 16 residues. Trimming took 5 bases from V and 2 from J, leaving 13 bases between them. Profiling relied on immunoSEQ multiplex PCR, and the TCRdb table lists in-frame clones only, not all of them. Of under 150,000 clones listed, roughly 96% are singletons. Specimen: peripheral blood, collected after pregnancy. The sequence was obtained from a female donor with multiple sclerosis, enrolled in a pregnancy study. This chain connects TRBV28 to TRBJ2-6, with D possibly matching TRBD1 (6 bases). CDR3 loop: CASSHEQGAGANVLTF. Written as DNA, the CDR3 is TGTGCCAGCAGTCATGAACAGGGAGCTGGGGCCAACGTCCTGACTTTC.